This T cell receptor (beta chain) was identified in a study of cytomegalovirus exposure and HLA in healthy donors (dated by TCRdb to about 2017). With regard to the full study: An earlier analysis of some 600 of the donors reported 276 Gb of sequence data and around 120 million unique TCR beta sequences obtained from about 179 million T cells. An early release that covered about 600 HLA-typed donors contained approximately 290 gigabases of sequencing data and 65 million to 100 million unique TCR sequences. Among the approximately 430 genotyped donors, roughly 80% belonged to the genetic ancestry cluster associated with self-reported Caucasian donors. The study aimed to test whether signatures of past pathogen exposure could be identified by cataloging public T cell receptors. Using immunosequencing, the study profiled T cell repertoires from around 670 subjects and related those repertoires to cytomegalovirus serostatus. Besides the first cohort of 500 to 700 subjects, a separate validation cohort made up of 95 to 150 different subjects was used. High-throughput TCR immunosequencing, statistical association of individual TCRs with disease status, and machine learning were combined to predict cytomegalovirus infection status. A later analysis re-analyzed previously published TCR beta repertoires from 666 donors and added high-resolution HLA genotyping to study TCR occurrence patterns. Rather than drawing on any new phenotypic data, the later analysis identified candidate immune exposures from TCR beta sequences and the way those sequences occurred across donors. An earlier analysis of 500 to 750 of the donors applied high-throughput TCR beta sequencing to assess whether each TCR beta V gene segment acted as functional or pseudogenic. Alongside the repertoire data, information on donor age, sex, ethnicity and CMV serostatus was compiled. Genome-wide SNP genotypes for about 60% of the roughly 700 donors were used in a later genetic analysis, which treated that subset as a discovery cohort. All discovery cohort repertoires had been generated using a single sequencing platform. Both class I and class II loci were covered by HLA typing, at four-digit resolution. Typing coverage differed by locus: A, B, C, DRB1 and DQB1 were typed in roughly 620-640 donors, DQA1 in about 500, DPA1 in 600 to 610, and DPB1 in 400 to 490. Because of strong linkage in the cohort, five DR-DQ haplotypes were treated as single units for association and clustering. Among some 410 genotyped donors of the cohort, an average of approximately 240,000 unique TCR beta nucleotide sequences were sequenced per donor, 15% to 20% of them non-productive.

Libraries were constructed by the immunoSEQ multiplex PCR assay. The multiplex PCR relied on a mix of 60 forward primers for TCR Vbeta segments and 13 reverse primers for TCR Jbeta segments. The CDR3 region of rearranged TCR beta genes was amplified from genomic DNA with a multiplex PCR assay. The amplified TCR beta libraries were sequenced on the Illumina HiSeq System as 87-base-pair reads. In the paper's pipeline: Across the 670 or so repertoires, a later analysis counted approximately 75 million unique TCR beta chains, roughly 11 million of which were shared by at least two donors. A nearest-neighbor algorithm error-corrected the raw reads and collapsed the reads into unique sequences, merging closely related sequences to remove PCR and sequencing errors. V, D and J gene segments were assigned by aligning CDR3 sequences to IMGT reference sequences. Each retained sequence needed at least a six-nucleotide match to both a V gene segment and a J gene segment. Rearrangements were called productive when the CDR3 lacked stop codons and stayed in frame with V and J; all others were non-productive. CDR3 was defined by IMGT convention, running from the second conserved V-encoded cysteine to the conserved J-encoded phenylalanine. The earlier analysis of roughly 590 of the donors excluded any sequence lacking an unambiguous match to a single V gene segment. An earlier analysis of roughly 590 of the donors called V segments functional above 56.7% productive rearrangements and segregating when the between-donor standard deviation exceeded 5%. A statistical classification framework was built to diagnose cytomegalovirus status from the catalog of TCR beta chain sequences. In a later analysis, V and J genes were assigned by comparing TCR nucleotide sequences against IMGT/GENE-DB human TR gene sequences. A later analysis assigned CDR3 sequences and most-parsimonious VDJ recombination scenarios with the TCRdist pipeline. In a later analysis, each TCR beta chain was defined by its CDR3 amino acid sequence together with its V-gene family, and reads without a unique V-gene family were excluded. As a way to deal with suspected cross-contamination and a sequencing artifact, a later analysis dropped approximately 570 nucleotide sequences that were highly shared and had low generation probability. In a later analysis, a clonal expansion index was calculated for each public chain from normalized within-repertoire ranks of inferred template counts. In a later analysis, generation probabilities were computed using a VDJ recombination model fitted to out-of-frame rearrangements, and the results were checked against IGoR. A later analysis scored TCR-TCR, TCR-HLA and TCR-CMV co-occurrence with hypergeometric tests, applying a repertoire-size bias correction to TCR pairs. To estimate false discovery rates, a later analysis permuted the HLA or CMV assignments 20 times. In a later analysis, co-occurring TCRs were grouped using DBSCAN, and TCRdist sequence similarity was added for clustering within HLA-allele-positive subsets. Repertoires with fewer than 30,000 or more than 120,000 public chains, plus five repertoires with anomalous nucleotide sharing, were excluded from co-occurrence clustering. TCRdb stores this immuneACCESS table with in-frame sequences only. Part of the clones is absent; in the studies checked, under half of the shortfall reflects unresolved V genes, and no reason is known for the rest. That table furnishes V, J and clone size, whereas the DNA furnished D and trimming. The sample records about 94,000 clones, approximately 80% of which are singletons. The ten largest make up 10% of the sample.

The cohort was made up of roughly 670 healthy bone marrow donors. At the time of sampling, every cohort member was nominally healthy, though immune exposures that went unrecorded were likely present. CMV serostatus was recorded as positive for roughly 300 and negative for about half of the roughly 700 cohort members, whereas no CMV serostatus was recorded for the donor in question. Every donor gave a peripheral blood sample, and the peripheral blood mononuclear cells from that sample were used for TCR beta sequencing. The Qiagen DNeasy Blood Extraction Kit was used to extract genomic DNA from the blood cell samples. With respect to this clone: Its binding antigen is unknown. The input lacks base qualities; no much larger clone sits a single base away.

The CDR3 measures 16 amino acids from cysteine to phenylalanine. Only CDR3 DNA is held: 48 bases, read in frame from base 1. Based on the germline V gene (reference sequence), the CDR1 and CDR2 sequences are LNHDA and SQIVND. For this chain, trimming is 5 bases at the V end and 7 bases at the J end, and the number of junction bases without a gene match is 11. Beyond this particular receptor, the publication reports: According to a later analysis, most CMV-associated TCR beta chains appeared to be HLA-restricted, and the HLA associations seemed to be driven largely by CMV exposure. When HLA alleles, especially DR and DQ, strongly co-occurred, attributing TCR associations to individual alleles was difficult. A later analysis found that TCR association rates varied across HLA loci, with DRB1 alleles showing the most associated TCRs and HLA-C alleles the fewest. Cytomegalovirus status was reported to be diagnosed by the classifier with high specificity and sensitivity in both the original and validation cohorts. This cohort had only TCR beta chains sequenced, and the lack of alpha or paired-chain data limited which features could be detected. A later genetic analysis associated a missense DCLRE1C variant with V-gene and J-gene trimming of TCR beta chains, and an independent cohort replicated the association. Compared with equally common non-associated chains, HLA-associated TCR beta chains in a later analysis were more clonally expanded and had lower generation probabilities. Because some donors lacked HLA typing at each locus, the association tests relied only on the typed subset. Because the 87-base-pair reads could not distinguish some IMGT-functional V segments, including TRBV6-2 and TRBV6-3, those segments were excluded. It was suggested by the authors that the approach could potentially be generalized to other disease states and immunological phenotypes. A further reported finding was that TCR beta sequences accurately predicted the HLA-A and HLA-B alleles for most subjects in the first cohort. A cluster of highly shared sequence variants was judged likely to represent a technical artifact of the sequencing pipeline. Immune exposure information for the cohort was limited to CMV serostatus. Three of the identified cytomegalovirus-associated TCR beta chains were confirmed in vitro to be specific for cytomegalovirus antigens. The earlier analysis of some 560 of the donors excluded over 15 rarely observed V segments, including chromosome 9 orphons, because counts were too low. A total of fewer than 200 TCR beta chains were listed by the study as associated with cytomegalovirus. In a later analysis, some 18,000 TCR beta sequences were associated with specific HLA alleles at a false discovery rate of 0.05. Presence/absence analyses assumed roughly uniform sequencing depth across donors, an assumption that may not hold. In an earlier analysis of roughly 560 of the donors, most TCR beta V segments were observed in productive rearrangements about 87% or about 30% of the time, broadly matching IMGT annotations. According to a later genetic analysis, donors in an Asian-associated ancestry cluster had fewer N-insertions in productive TCRs than the approximately 710-donor mean. While some public TCRs were present in many individuals, most TCR sequences turned up only very rarely across donors. Several of the top co-occurrence clusters appeared to be linked to parvovirus B19, influenza, CMV and Epstein-Barr virus, according to a later analysis. Correlated functional status among segregating V segments might reflect linkage disequilibrium, but an unknown experimental factor could not be ruled out.

This sequence was found in a human donor in good health. Specimen: PBMCs. This sequence uses TRBV19 and TRBJ1-2, with 12 junctional bases fitting TRBD1. The bases read TGTGCCAGTAGTGCCGGGACAGGGGGCGCCGTCGGTGGCTACACCTTC. Its protein reads: CASSAGTGGAVGGYTF.